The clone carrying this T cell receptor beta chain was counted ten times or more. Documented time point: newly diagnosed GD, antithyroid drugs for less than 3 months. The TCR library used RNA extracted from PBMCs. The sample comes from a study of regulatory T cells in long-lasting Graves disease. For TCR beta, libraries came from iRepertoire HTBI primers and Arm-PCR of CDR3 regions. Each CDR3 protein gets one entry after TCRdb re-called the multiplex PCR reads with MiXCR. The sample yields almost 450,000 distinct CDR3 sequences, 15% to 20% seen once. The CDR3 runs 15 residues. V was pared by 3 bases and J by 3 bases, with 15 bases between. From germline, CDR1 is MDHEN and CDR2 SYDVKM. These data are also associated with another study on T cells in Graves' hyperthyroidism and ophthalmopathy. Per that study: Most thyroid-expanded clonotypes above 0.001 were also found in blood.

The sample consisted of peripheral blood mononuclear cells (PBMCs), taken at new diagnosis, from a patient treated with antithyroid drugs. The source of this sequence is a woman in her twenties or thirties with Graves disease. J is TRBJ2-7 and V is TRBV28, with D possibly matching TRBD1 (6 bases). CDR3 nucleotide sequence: TGTGCCAGCAGTTTTGCAGGGACAACCCTCTACGAGCAGTACTTC. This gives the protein CASSFAGTTLYEQYF.